This TCR beta chain was retrieved from a study of CD8 T cells in Susac syndrome. RNA was extracted with the RNeasy kit, and a quantity of roughly 0.5 to 1 ug was reverse transcribed using random hexamers. From the immunoSEQ multiplex PCR reads, TCRdb called clonotypes with MiXCR, one entry per CDR3 protein. Counted here are 130,000 to 150,000 distinct CDR3 sequences, 95% occurring once; the ten biggest clones make up roughly 0.084%. The sequence was collected from a human donor with Susac syndrome. Sequencing used CD4+ T cells from PBMCs.

CDR3: CASRSTTSTDTQYF. The CDR3, as DNA: TGTGCCAGCAGGAGCACCACTAGCACAGATACGCAGTATTTT. This rearrangement joins TRBV27 to TRBJ2-3; D uncertain. In germline, CDR1 is MNHEY, CDR2 SMNVEV (reference sequence). CDR3 length: 14 residues. V lost 6 bases and J 0 bases, leaving 10 bases between the germline ends.